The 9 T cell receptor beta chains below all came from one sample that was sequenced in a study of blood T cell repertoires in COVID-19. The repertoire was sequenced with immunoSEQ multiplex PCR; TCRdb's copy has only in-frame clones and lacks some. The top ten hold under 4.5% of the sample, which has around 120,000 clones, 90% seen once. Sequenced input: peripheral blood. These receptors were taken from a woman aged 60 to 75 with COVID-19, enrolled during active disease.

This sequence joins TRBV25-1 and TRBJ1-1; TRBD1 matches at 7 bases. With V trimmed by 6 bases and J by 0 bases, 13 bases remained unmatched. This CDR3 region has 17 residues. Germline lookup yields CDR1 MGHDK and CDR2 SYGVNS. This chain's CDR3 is CASSGPRRGRVNTEAFF. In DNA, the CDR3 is TGTGCCAGCAGCGGACCGAGGAGGGGGCGGGTGAACACTGAAGCTTTCTTT.

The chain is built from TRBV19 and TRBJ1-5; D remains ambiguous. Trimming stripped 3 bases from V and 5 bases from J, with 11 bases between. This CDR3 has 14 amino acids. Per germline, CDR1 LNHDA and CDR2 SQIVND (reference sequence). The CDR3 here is CASSIGVTYQPQHF. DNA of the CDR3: TGTGCCAGTAGTATCGGGGTAACCTATCAGCCCCAGCATTTT.

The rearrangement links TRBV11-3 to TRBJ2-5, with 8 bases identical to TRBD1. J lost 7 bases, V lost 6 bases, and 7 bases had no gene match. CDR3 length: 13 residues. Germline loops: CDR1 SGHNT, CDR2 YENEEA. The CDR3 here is CASSSGGAGTQYF. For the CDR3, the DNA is TGTGCCAGCAGTTCAGGGGGCGCCGGGACCCAGTACTTC.

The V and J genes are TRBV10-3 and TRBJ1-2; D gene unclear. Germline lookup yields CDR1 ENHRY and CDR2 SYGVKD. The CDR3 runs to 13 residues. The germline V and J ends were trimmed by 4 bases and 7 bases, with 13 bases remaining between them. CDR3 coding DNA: TGTGCCATCAGTGGGAGGAACGGGATTGGCTACACCTTC. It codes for CAISGRNGIGYTF.

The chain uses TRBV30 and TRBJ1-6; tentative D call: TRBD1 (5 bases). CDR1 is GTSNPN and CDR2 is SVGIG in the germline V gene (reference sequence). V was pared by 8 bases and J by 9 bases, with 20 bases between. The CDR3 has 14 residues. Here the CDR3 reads CAHRREGRSSPLHF. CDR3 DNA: TGTGCCCATCGCAGGGAGGGTCGGAGTTCACCCCTCCACTTT.

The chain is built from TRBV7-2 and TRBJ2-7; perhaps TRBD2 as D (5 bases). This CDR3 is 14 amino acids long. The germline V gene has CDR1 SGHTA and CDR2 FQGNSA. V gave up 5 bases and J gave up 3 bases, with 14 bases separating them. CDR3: CASSPRADYYEQYF. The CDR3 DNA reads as TGTGCCAGCAGCCCCCGGGCAGACTACTACGAGCAGTACTTC.

CDR3: CASRPTGGENTIYF. The CDR3 region has the DNA TGTGCCAGCAGGCCCACCGGGGGAGAAAACACCATATATTTT. The chain uses TRBV9 and TRBJ1-3; D perhaps matches TRBD1 (5 bases). Germline V CDR1 and CDR2: SGDLS, YYNGEE. Trimming pared 5 bases from V and 6 bases from J, leaving 15 bases between. CDR3 size: 14 residues.

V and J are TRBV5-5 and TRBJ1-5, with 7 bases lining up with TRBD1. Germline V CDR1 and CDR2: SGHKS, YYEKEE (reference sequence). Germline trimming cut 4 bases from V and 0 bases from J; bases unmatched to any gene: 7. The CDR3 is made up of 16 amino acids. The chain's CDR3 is CASSPTTGHSNQPQHF. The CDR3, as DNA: TGTGCCAGCAGCCCAACGACAGGGCATAGCAATCAGCCCCAGCATTTT.

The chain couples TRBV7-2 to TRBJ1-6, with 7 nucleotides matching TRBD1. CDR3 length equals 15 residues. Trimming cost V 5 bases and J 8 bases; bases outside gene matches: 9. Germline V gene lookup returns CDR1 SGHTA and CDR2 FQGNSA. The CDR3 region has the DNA TGTGCCAGCAGCCAAACTACGGGACAGCATTCACCCCTCCACTTT. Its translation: CASSQTTGQHSPLHF.